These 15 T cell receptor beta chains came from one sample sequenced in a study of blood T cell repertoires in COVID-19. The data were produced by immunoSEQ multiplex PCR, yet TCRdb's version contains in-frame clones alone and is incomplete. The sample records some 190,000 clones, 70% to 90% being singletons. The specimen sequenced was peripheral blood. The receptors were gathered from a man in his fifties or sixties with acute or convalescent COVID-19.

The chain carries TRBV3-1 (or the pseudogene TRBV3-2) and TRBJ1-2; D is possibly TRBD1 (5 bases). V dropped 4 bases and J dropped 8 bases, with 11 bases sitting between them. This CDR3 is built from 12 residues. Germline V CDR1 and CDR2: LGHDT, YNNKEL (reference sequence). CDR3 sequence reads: CASSPWGEGYTF. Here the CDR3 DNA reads TGTGCCAGCAGCCCCTGGGGGGAAGGCTACACCTTC.

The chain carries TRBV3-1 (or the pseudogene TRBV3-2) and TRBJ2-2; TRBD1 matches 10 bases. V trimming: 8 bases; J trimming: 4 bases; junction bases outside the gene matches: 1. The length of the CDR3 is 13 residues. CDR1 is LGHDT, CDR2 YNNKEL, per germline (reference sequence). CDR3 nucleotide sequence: TGTGCCAGCGGGGACAGGGGCACCGGGGAGCTGTTTTTT. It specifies CASGDRGTGELFF.

CDR3 DNA: TGTGCCAGCAGTCCAGGGACTGACGGGTACGAGCAGTACTTC. Protein: CASSPGTDGYEQYF. The rearrangement joins TRBV27 to TRBJ2-7; possibly TRBD2 for D (6 bases). Germline CDR1 is MNHEY and CDR2 is SMNVEV (reference sequence). This CDR3 has 14 residues. V was cut by 5 bases and J by 4 bases, with 15 bases left in between.

As DNA, the CDR3 is TGTGCCAGTAATGATGGAGCAACTAATGAAAAACTGTTTTTT. It specifies CASNDGATNEKLFF. J is TRBJ1-4 and V is TRBV19, with D uncertain. Germline loops: CDR1 LNHDA, CDR2 SQIVND (reference sequence). The CDR3 is 14 residues long. The V end lost 7 bases, the J end lost 0 bases, and 9 bases lay between the germline ends.

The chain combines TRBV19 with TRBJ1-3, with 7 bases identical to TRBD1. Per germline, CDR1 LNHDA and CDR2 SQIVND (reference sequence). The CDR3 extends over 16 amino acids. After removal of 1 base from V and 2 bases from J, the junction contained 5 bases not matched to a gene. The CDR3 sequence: CASSIGDRVTGNTIYF. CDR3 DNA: TGTGCCAGTAGTATAGGCGACAGGGTGACTGGAAACACCATATATTTT.

CDR3 loop: CASSSYSLRLAGAGELFF. DNA of the CDR3: TGTGCCAGCAGTTCCTACTCCCTCCGACTAGCGGGAGCCGGGGAGCTGTTTTTT. The chain is built from TRBV27 and TRBJ2-2; 12 bases map to TRBD2. The CDR3 totals 18 residues. Trimming at V came to 4 bases and at J to 6 bases, leaving 12 bases not matched to a gene. CDR1 is MNHEY, CDR2 SMNVEV, per germline (reference sequence).

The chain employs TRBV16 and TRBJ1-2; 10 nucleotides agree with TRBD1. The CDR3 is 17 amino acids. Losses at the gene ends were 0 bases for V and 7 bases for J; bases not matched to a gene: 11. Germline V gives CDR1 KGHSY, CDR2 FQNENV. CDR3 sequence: CASSQSSDRGGRSGYTF. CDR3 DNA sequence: TGTGCCAGCAGCCAATCTTCGGACAGGGGGGGTCGGAGTGGCTACACCTTC.

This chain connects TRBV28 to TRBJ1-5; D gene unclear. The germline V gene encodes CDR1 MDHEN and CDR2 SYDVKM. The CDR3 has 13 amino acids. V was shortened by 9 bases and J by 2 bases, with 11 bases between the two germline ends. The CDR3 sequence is CASARGGNQPQHF. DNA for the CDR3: TGTGCCAGTGCTCGGGGTGGCAATCAGCCCCAGCATTTT.

CDR3 loop: CASSLNRESPLHF. The DNA of the CDR3 is TGTGCCAGCAGTTTGAACAGGGAGTCACCCCTCCACTTT. The V gene is TRBV7-9, the J gene TRBJ1-6; a weak D match, TRBD1 (6 bases). The CDR3 runs to 13 residues. V dropped 6 bases and J dropped 10 bases, with 13 bases sitting between them. Germline V gene data show CDR1 as SEHNR and CDR2 as FQNEAQ (reference sequence).

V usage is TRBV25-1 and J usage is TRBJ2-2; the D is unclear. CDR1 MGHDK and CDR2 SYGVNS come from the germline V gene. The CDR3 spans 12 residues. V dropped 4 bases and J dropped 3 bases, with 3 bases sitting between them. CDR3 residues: CASSAYTGELFF. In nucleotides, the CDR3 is TGTGCCAGCAGTGCCTACACCGGGGAGCTGTTTTTT.

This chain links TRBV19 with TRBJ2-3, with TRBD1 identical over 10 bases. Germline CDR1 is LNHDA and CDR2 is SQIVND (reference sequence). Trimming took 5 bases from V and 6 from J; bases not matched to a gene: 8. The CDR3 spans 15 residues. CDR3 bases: TGTGCCAGTAGTCCTGGGACAGGGGAATCGGATACGCAGTATTTT. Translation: CASSPGTGESDTQYF.

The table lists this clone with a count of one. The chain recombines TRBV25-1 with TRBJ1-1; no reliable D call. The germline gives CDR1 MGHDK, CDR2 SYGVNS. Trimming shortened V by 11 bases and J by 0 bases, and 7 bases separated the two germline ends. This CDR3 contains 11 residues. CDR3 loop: CAVQMNTEAFF. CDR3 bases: TGTGCCGTGCAGATGAACACTGAAGCTTTCTTT.

The CDR3 sequence: CASRLGAGLAANEQYF. The CDR3 nucleotides read TGTGCAAGTCGCTTAGGAGCGGGACTAGCTGCCAACGAGCAGTACTTC. This rearrangement joins TRBV12-2 to TRBJ2-7; the D call in the table, TRBD2, was not verified against the DNA. TRBV12-2 constitutes a pseudogene. The CDR3 length is 16 residues.

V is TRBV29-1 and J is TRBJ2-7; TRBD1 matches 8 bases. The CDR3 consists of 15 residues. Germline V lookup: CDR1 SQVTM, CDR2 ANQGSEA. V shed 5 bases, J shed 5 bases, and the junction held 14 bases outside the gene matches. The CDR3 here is CSVTAVTGVRHEQYF. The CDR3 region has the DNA TGCAGCGTTACGGCGGTGACAGGGGTTAGGCACGAGCAGTACTTC.

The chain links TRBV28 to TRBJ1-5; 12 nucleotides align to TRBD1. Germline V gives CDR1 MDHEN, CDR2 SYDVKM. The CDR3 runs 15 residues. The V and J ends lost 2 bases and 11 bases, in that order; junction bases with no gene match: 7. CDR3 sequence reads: CASSLLQGQGASQHF. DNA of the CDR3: TGTGCCAGCAGTTTACTCCAGGGACAGGGGGCTTCCCAGCATTTT.